This T cell receptor beta chain was captured by sequencing in a study of shared clonotypes between healthy human individuals. With respect to this clone: What it recognizes is unknown.

This CDR3 has 14 residues. CDR1 MDHEN and CDR2 SYDVKM come from the germline V gene. V lost 4 bases, J lost 3 bases, and 3 bases stayed unmatched. The naive CD8 subset, CD45RO-negative cells positively selected for CCR7, excluded terminally differentiated effector memory CD45RA+ cells. Donors were Caucasian adults residing in Nashville, Tennessee, USA. Findings of the study overall: The low donor count limited represented genetic and exposure-history diversity. Though the depth was large, rarefaction showed that sorted-subset sequencing was incomplete.

How the authors handled the data: ImmunoSEQ only sent back junction sequences with no quality scores, so filtering was done differently. Measured with immunoSEQ multiplex PCR; TCRdb has only the in-frame clones, and not every one. That table gives V, J and clone size, and the DNA gave D and trimming. The profile shows roughly 2.1 million clones, about 92% of them singletons. The sequence derives from a man between 18 and 29 years old in good health. Some clones in this sample may be carry-over from other donors' samples. V gene TRBV28 combines with J gene TRBJ2-7, with TRBD2 identical over 10 bases. Sequencing was done on a sample of naive CD8+ T cells from PBMCs. In nucleotides, the CDR3 is TGTGCCAGCAGTTCTAGCGGGAGCTTCTACGAGCAGTACTTC. Translating it yields CASSSSGSFYEQYF. Together with reference TRBV28 and TRBJ2-7, the CDR3 gives the full variable domain: DVKVTQSSRYLVKRTGEKVFLECVQDMDHENMFWYRQDPGLGLRLIYFSYDVKMKEKGDIPEGYSVSREKKERFSLILESASTNQTSMYLCASSSSGSFYEQYFGPGTRLTVT.